The T cell receptor beta chain under discussion was sequenced for a study of tumor-infiltrating lymphocytes in primary liver carcinoma (dated by TCRdb to 2016 to 2017). In terms of the full investigation: Of the five patients, three men and two women aged 30 to 69 years, four had hepatocellular carcinoma and one had combined HCC and intrahepatic cholangiocarcinoma. A total of 35 or so specimens from 5 patients underwent TCRbeta repertoire sequencing, comprising 25 tumor regions, 5 adjacent noncancerous liver tissues and 5 peripheral blood samples. The study combined TCRbeta repertoire sequencing, expression microarrays and whole-exome sequencing across five regions of each liver tumor, with adjacent normal tissue and blood. To link TCRbeta repertoire diversity with the local molecular phenotype, the 25 or so tumor region samples were profiled using Agilent mRNA microarrays. Samples yielded roughly 3.5 to 7.13 million productive TCRbeta reads; read depth did not differ significantly between tissue types. The five patients had tumors of stage T1-T3 N0M0, with maximum diameters ranging from roughly 4.2 to 11 cm. Repertoires from technical replicates were highly reproducible, with mean shared-clone rates roughly 0.87 and correlation coefficients above 0.95. What the research found in general, with its limitations: Only the TCR beta chain was sequenced, which likely underestimates true repertoire diversity because unpaired alpha chains were not captured. Comparison of CD4+ and CD8+ T cell repertoires was precluded by the use of bulk unsorted samples. The top 250 clones made up a significantly larger repertoire fraction in tumors than in blood (p = 0.039). With just a few patients in the study, the authors point out that the findings should be validated in a larger study. Repertoire overlap was found to be higher between tumor regions (mean around 35%) than between tumor-adjacent (around 17%) or tumor-blood (around 14%) pairs, consistent with antigen-driven expansion. Just about 7.5-24% of top clones turned up in all five regions of a tumor, which suggests spatial heterogeneity among tumor-infiltrating T cells.

Using a constant-region primer and ProtoScript II reverse transcriptase, TCRbeta-specific cDNA was reverse-transcribed from about 460 ng total RNA. The TCRbeta libraries were prepared through three rounds of nested multiplex PCR following a slightly modified ARM-PCR procedure. Each of the first two PCR rounds ran for 9 to 11 cycles using multiplex TRBV1-TRBV30 forward primers together with a Cbeta reverse primer. Sample barcodes and Illumina adapters were added in a final 25-cycle PCR using Deep VentR polymerase. Before sequencing, amplicons of 200-500 bp were purified from gel using a QIAquick gel extraction kit. The TCRbeta amplicons were sequenced with 250-bp paired-end reads on an Illumina HiSeq 2500. For the original study's pipeline: Trimmomatic v0.33 was used to quality-trim the reads, and FLASH v1.2.11 was used to merge paired reads so that full CDR3 sequences could be recovered. MiGEC v1.2.1b assigned V, D and J germline segments to the rearranged TCRbeta sequences. Clonotype statistics, along with Shannon-Wiener diversity indices, were calculated using VDJtools v1.0.0. To cut down on sampling bias, every analysis after diversity analysis relied on just the 250 most abundant clonotypes from each sample. TCRdb ran its own pipeline on the public reads, namely fastp trimming at Q25 and MiXCR clone calling, and kept in-frame beta chains. Rows matching on CDR3 protein sequence are summarized as one entry with the most common DNA and genes. The V and J calls and clone size come from TCRdb's table, not from the authors' own analysis. This sample holds around 20,000 distinct CDR3 sequences; around 77% were observed only once. Together, the top ten hold about 40% of the sample.

This clonotype was seen more than once but under ten times. No cognate antigen has been identified for it. The germline gene is not matched at one end of the junction; a read error may be the cause. Without any cell sorting, total RNA and DNA were co-extracted from roughly 18-30 mg of bulk tissue using the AllPrep DNA/RNA mini kit. Between late 2015 and early 2016, roughly five patients in China with histopathologically diagnosed primary liver carcinoma had their tumors surgically resected. Chronic HBV infection was present in the patients, and the patients were treatment-naive at sampling. Each tumor was sampled at five spatially separated regions: the superior, inferior, left-lateral and right-lateral poles and the tumor centre. According to histology, viable tumor cells made up more than 80% of every tumor sample. Each fresh piece of tumor and adjacent tissue was cut in two, with one half stored in RNAlater at -80 degrees C and the other half sent for histology.

CDR1 and CDR2 are drawn from the germline V gene: SGHDT, YYEEEE. The cysteine opens and the phenylalanine closes a CDR3 of 15 amino acids. The DNA shown is the 45-base CDR3, in frame from base 1. This receptor was identified in a woman aged 25-40 years with primary liver carcinoma and hepatitis B virus infection. Sequencing was performed on liver tumor tissue from sampling region 4. This specimen's cell subset or site label, interpreted: tumor region T4, right-lateral pole. The chain is encoded by TRBV5-6 joined to TRBJ2-2, and perhaps TRBD2 as D gene, on 6 matching bases. The CDR3: CASSLAPGVTGGLFF. The DNA sequence follows: TGTGCCAGTAGTTTGGCACCCGGAGTCACCGGGGGGCTGTTTTTT.